The following is a T cell receptor (beta chain) sequence with its context. Antigen: not known. The culture ran for roughly ten days before CD4+ T cells were isolated. Two doses of BNT162b2 or mRNA-1273 vaccine were administered to participants. People in the vaccine group had not been infected with SARS-CoV-2 before, and their nucleocapsid antibodies were negative. On days 3 and 7, fresh IL-2 medium replaced half the medium. This specimen comes from a study of vaccination effects on CD4 cells after COVID-19. On the study more broadly: Following the second dose by a median of 72 days, the post-vaccine samples were obtained. Broader study findings: At late timepoints after vaccination, vaccine- and infection-induced clones shrank markedly.

Here immunoSEQ multiplex PCR was the method, and the copy in TCRdb shows in-frame clones only, minus some. The data contain tens of thousands of clones, around 67% of them singletons. Germline CDR1 MNHNY, CDR2 SVGAGI (reference sequence). V shed 7 bases, J shed 0 bases, and the junction held 5 bases outside the gene matches. The CDR3 spans 15 residues. The TCR originated in a human donor who received a COVID-19 vaccine. The sample in question was CD4+ T cells from PBMCs cultured without peptide, obtained after COVID-19 vaccination. This chain links TRBV6-6 with TRBJ1-4; 7 bases agree with TRBD1. CDR3 sequence: CASKTGAATNEKLFF. The DNA for the CDR3 is TGTGCCAGCAAAACAGGGGCCGCAACTAATGAAAAACTGTTTTTT.